Below, 22 T cell receptor beta chains from the same sample are listed, as sequenced in a study of OX40 agonist ivuxolimab in advanced cancers. Data came from immunoSEQ multiplex PCR; TCRdb stores just in-frame clones and leaves some out. Of tens of thousands of clones detected, roughly 84% appear once; the ten largest clones hold 0.72%. The sequencing used CD4+ or CD8+ T cells sorted from blood, collected in a trial of the OX40 agonist ivuxolimab. The receptors were sampled from an adult with an advanced solid tumor such as melanoma, head and neck, liver or kidney cancer.

The chain joins TRBV7-2 to TRBJ1-4; D not certain. The V end lost 3 bases, the J end lost 1 base, and 9 bases lay between the germline ends. The CDR3 length is 15 residues. The germline V gene has CDR1 SGHTA and CDR2 FQGNSA. The CDR3, as DNA: TGTGCCAGCAGCTTTCAGAGTGGAACTAATGAAAAACTGTTTTTT. As protein: CASSFQSGTNEKLFF. The whole variable domain, remainder taken from reference TRBV7-2 and TRBJ1-4, is GAGVSQSPSNKVTEKGKDVELRCDPISGHTALYWYRQSLGQGLEFLIYFQGNSAPDKSGLPSDRFSAERTGGSVSTLTIQRTQQEDSAVYLCASSFQSGTNEKLFFGSGTQLSVL.

For the CDR3, the DNA is TGTGCCAGCAGTTACGGGGGCGGGGGCTACAATGAGCAGTTCTTC. Translated, it gives CASSYGGGGYNEQFF. This chain joins TRBV6-6 and TRBJ2-1; tentatively, D is TRBD2 (7 bases). Trimming stripped 2 bases from V and 3 bases from J, with 11 bases between. Germline V lookup: CDR1 MNHNY, CDR2 SVGAGI (reference sequence). The CDR3 has 15 residues.

Regarding this clone: Other nucleotide sequences from this sample produce the same CDR3. This sequence joins TRBV7-2 and TRBJ2-1; 11 nucleotides match TRBD2. CDR3 size: 16 residues. V lost 0 bases, J lost 4 bases, and 2 bases stayed unmatched. CDR1 is SGHTA and CDR2 is FQGNSA in the germline V gene. Written as DNA, the CDR3 is TGTGCCAGCAGCTTAGCCGGGACTAGCGGTTACAATGAGCAGTTCTTC. Translation: CASSLAGTSGYNEQFF. Drawing the rest from reference TRBV7-2 and TRBJ2-1, the complete variable domain is GAGVSQSPSNKVTEKGKDVELRCDPISGHTALYWYRQSLGQGLEFLIYFQGNSAPDKSGLPSDRFSAERTGGSVSTLTIQRTQQEDSAVYLCASSLAGTSGYNEQFFGPGTRLTVL.

This clone came up a few times. The V gene is TRBV30, the J gene TRBJ1-1, with D tentatively TRBD1 (5 bases). The CDR3 has 14 residues. V was cut by 1 base and J by 7 bases, with 16 bases left in between. Per germline, CDR1 GTSNPN and CDR2 SVGIG (reference sequence). The CDR3 loop is CAWSGRGYGNEAFF. The CDR3 coding sequence is TGTGCCTGGAGTGGTAGGGGATACGGGAATGAAGCTTTCTTT.

This chain uses TRBV28 with TRBJ1-1; D possibly corresponds to TRBD1 (6 bases). V was shortened by 6 bases and J by 1 base, with 9 bases between the two germline ends. The CDR3 has 13 amino acids. CDR1 is MDHEN and CDR2 is SYDVKM in the germline V gene. The CDR3 region is CASRRGPNTEAFF. Written as DNA, the CDR3 is TGTGCCAGCAGGCGGGGGCCGAACACTGAAGCTTTCTTT.

The chain links TRBV7-9 to TRBJ2-1; D is ambiguous. The V end lost 5 bases, the J end lost 7 bases, and 9 bases lay between the germline ends. Germline lookup yields CDR1 SEHNR and CDR2 FQNEAQ (reference sequence). The CDR3 contains 12 residues. CDR3 loop: CASSRGWNEQFF. The DNA of the CDR3 is TGTGCCAGCAGCCGAGGTTGGAATGAGCAGTTCTTC.

The chain couples TRBV7-6 to TRBJ1-6, with 7 positions matching TRBD1. After removal of 5 bases from V and 6 bases from J, the junction contained 4 bases not matched to a gene. Per the germline V gene, CDR1 is SGHVS and CDR2 is FNYEAQ. CDR3 length: 14 amino acids. The CDR3 DNA follows: TGTGCCAGCAGCGTCGGGACAGTTAATTCACCCCTCCACTTT. Its protein product is CASSVGTVNSPLHF.

This chain links TRBV12-5 with TRBJ2-3; maybe TRBD2 (6 bases). Trimming took off 0 bases at V and 0 bases at J, with 16 bases between the two ends. In germline, CDR1 is LGHNT, CDR2 FRNRAP. The CDR3 runs to 18 residues. This CDR3 reads CASGLVFDGTPSTDTQYF. The CDR3 DNA is TGTGCTAGTGGTTTGGTATTCGACGGGACTCCTAGCACAGATACGCAGTATTTT.

This chain joins TRBV6-5 and TRBJ2-7; TRBD1 is a possible D gene (5 bases). The CDR3 covers 11 residues. The germline V gene encodes CDR1 MNHEY and CDR2 SVGAGI. V was clipped by 8 bases and J by 1 base, with 6 bases between them. CDR3 protein: CASGASYEQYF. The CDR3 nucleotides are TGTGCCAGCGGGGCATCCTACGAGCAGTACTTC.

The chain uses TRBV7-2 and TRBJ2-7; possible D gene TRBD2, 5 bases. Germline loops: CDR1 SGHTA, CDR2 FQGNSA. V lost 5 bases to trimming and J lost 6 bases, with 11 bases between them. The CDR3 is made up of 12 amino acids. This CDR3 is CASSAGLGEQYF. CDR3 nucleotide sequence: TGTGCCAGCAGCGCCGGACTGGGCGAGCAGTACTTC.

The genes are TRBV5-1 and TRBJ2-1; 7 bases agree with TRBD1. This CDR3 is 14 amino acids long. Germline V gives CDR1 SGHRS, CDR2 YFSETQ. V shed 3 bases and J 3 bases; nucleotides not matched to a gene: 3. CDR3 residues: CASSSPGGYNEQFF. In DNA, the CDR3 is TGCGCCAGCAGCTCACCAGGGGGCTACAATGAGCAGTTCTTC.

This rearrangement joins TRBV5-6 to TRBJ1-2; 10 bases map to TRBD1. J was trimmed by 7 bases and V by 0 bases; bases with no gene match: 9. This CDR3 region has 16 residues. CDR1 SGHDT and CDR2 YYEEEE come from the germline V gene. Written as DNA, the CDR3 is TGTGCCAGCAGCTTGGGGGAGCGGACAGGGGGTTCTGGCTACACCTTC. This translates into CASSLGERTGGSGYTF.

The rearrangement links TRBV7-2 to TRBJ1-1; unclear D gene. This CDR3 spans 15 amino acids. Germline loops: CDR1 SGHTA, CDR2 FQGNSA. The V end lost 6 bases, the J end lost 0 bases, and 14 bases lay between the germline ends. CDR3 in DNA: TGTGCCAGCAGGGAGGGCAACAGCCTGAACACTGAAGCTTTCTTT. Translating gives CASREGNSLNTEAFF.

Only a few counts were recorded for this clone. This chain links TRBV9 with TRBJ1-6; D is uncertain. The V gene lost 3 bases and the J gene lost 11 bases, with 12 bases spanning the gap. The germline CDR1 and CDR2 sequences are SGDLS and YYNGEE. The CDR3 runs 13 residues. The CDR3 loop reads CASSAAPRTPLHF. For the CDR3, the DNA is TGTGCCAGCAGCGCAGCCCCCCGGACACCCCTCCACTTT.

This rearrangement joins TRBV5-6 to TRBJ1-6; D not certain. Trimming removed 0 bases at V and 6 bases at J, with 7 bases between. The germline V gene encodes CDR1 SGHDT and CDR2 YYEEEE. The length of the CDR3 is 14 residues. The CDR3 region is CASSLGGRNSPLHF. In DNA, the CDR3 is TGTGCCAGCAGCTTGGGAGGCCGTAATTCACCCCTCCACTTT.

The rearrangement joins TRBV25-1 to TRBJ2-3; 9 nucleotides line up with TRBD2. The CDR3 spans 15 residues. Germline trimming cut 4 bases from V and 2 bases from J; bases unmatched to any gene: 4. Germline CDR1 reads MGHDK; CDR2 reads SYGVNS. The CDR3 region is CASSAPSGITDTQYF. CDR3 sequence (DNA): TGTGCCAGCAGTGCCCCTAGCGGGATCACAGATACGCAGTATTTT.

V gene TRBV7-3 combines with J gene TRBJ1-2, with D maybe TRBD1 (6 bases). The germline V gene encodes CDR1 SGHTA and CDR2 FQGTGA. The CDR3 has 13 residues. Between the trimmed V and J ends, which lost 3 bases and 6 bases, there was a span of 11 bases. CDR3 bases: TGTGCCAGCAGCTTCTGGACAGATAATGGCTACACCTTC. Translation gives CASSFWTDNGYTF.

Notes on this clone: The junction shows a germline mismatch at one end, possibly a read error. This chain joins TRBV30 and TRBJ2-1; 10 bases are a match to TRBD2. This CDR3 contains 11 residues. CDR1 and CDR2 from the germline V gene are GTSNPN and SVGIG (reference sequence). The CDR3 DNA sequence: TGCGGACTAGCGGAGCACAATGAGCAGTTCTTC. Its protein product is CGLAEHNEQFF.

This clone appeared once. V usage is TRBV10-2 and J usage is TRBJ2-5, with D possibly TRBD1 on 6 matching bases. Germline values: CDR1 WSHSY, CDR2 SAAADI. This CDR3 contains 14 residues. Trimming shortened V by 3 bases and J by 1 base, and 9 bases separated the two germline ends. The DNA for the CDR3 is TGCGCCAGCAGTGAAGGGGGAATCCAAGAGACCCAGTACTTC. This gives the protein CASSEGGIQETQYF.

The V and J genes are TRBV27 and TRBJ1-5; D is uncertain. The CDR3 covers 14 residues. The germline V gene has CDR1 MNHEY and CDR2 SMNVEV (reference sequence). V gave up 4 bases and J gave up 4 bases, with 11 bases separating them. The CDR3 spells CASSSNRANQPQHF. CDR3 nucleotides: TGTGCCAGCAGTTCAAACCGGGCGAATCAGCCCCAGCATTTT.

In its sample, this clone was seen once. The V and J genes are TRBV19 and TRBJ2-7; 7 bases match TRBD2. Germline V lookup: CDR1 LNHDA, CDR2 SQIVND (reference sequence). The CDR3 is 14 amino acids. Trimming removed 4 bases from V and 2 bases from J; junction bases left unmatched: 5. The CDR3 is CASSTTSDTYEQYF. CDR3 bases: TGTGCCAGTAGTACCACTAGCGATACCTACGAGCAGTACTTC.

This chain uses TRBV6-6 with TRBJ1-1; a possible D gene is TRBD1 (5 bases). Germline V CDR1 and CDR2: MNHNY, SVGAGI (reference sequence). CDR3 length: 13 amino acids. Trimming stripped 0 bases from V and 5 bases from J, with 7 bases between. The CDR3 region is CASSYSWGTEAFF. CDR3 nucleotides: TGTGCCAGCAGTTACTCGTGGGGGACTGAAGCTTTCTTT.